This T cell receptor (beta chain) was captured in a study of blood T cell repertoires in COVID-19. At the level of the study: Both acute and convalescent COVID-19 samples were obtained from the United States, Italy and Spain. Nucleic acid was either cDNA or gDNA, and it came from T cells, B-cell-depleted T cells, or PBMCs.

In the authors' methods: Reference gene primers were amplified, and this amplification served to estimate nucleated cell counts. Assay: immunoSEQ multiplex PCR; the TCRdb copy retains only in-frame clones and omits some. V and J calls and clone size follow that table, whereas D and trimming were derived from the DNA. The table includes tens of thousands of clones, roughly 79% detected once. Sequenced input: peripheral blood. The sequence was obtained from a woman aged 65 to 85 with acute or convalescent COVID-19.

CDR3 amino acids: CASSHDSAYEQYF. CDR3 coding DNA: TGTGCCAGCAGCCACGACAGTGCCTACGAGCAGTACTTC. V usage is TRBV12-3 or TRBV12-4 and J usage is TRBJ2-7; tentatively, D is TRBD1 (5 bases). Deletions cut 6 bases from V and 2 bases from J, with 11 bases between. The CDR3 contains 13 residues.